This T cell receptor (beta chain) derives from a study of T cells in Graves' hyperthyroidism and ophthalmopathy (dated 2019 in TCRdb). Turning to the overall study: Peripheral blood samples were taken at initial diagnosis, before any treatment was given. A discovery cohort of about 96 patients, approximately 45 with Graves' ophthalmopathy and about 60 with stable Graves' hyperthyroidism, was used to find distinguishing TCR V-J signatures. Whether ophthalmopathy could be predicted prospectively was tested in an independent validation cohort made up of under 20 hyperthyroidism patients plus 17 patients who later progressed to ophthalmopathy. The approximately 90 discovery patients were randomly split 7:3 into training and test sets. In roughly six Graves' hyperthyroidism patients, the study also compared T-cell repertoires from thyroid tissue with T-cell repertoires from blood. After blood sampling, hyperthyroidism patients were treated with methimazole at a starting dose of 30 mg daily, and ophthalmopathy patients were treated with high-dose intravenous methylprednisolone. The paper reports TCR Vbeta CDR3 sequencing of approximately 140 peripheral blood samples: 40 to 45 ophthalmopathy, 70 to 85 hyperthyroidism and roughly 17 progressor patients.

Taken from the germline V gene, the CDR1 and CDR2 loops are SGHRS and YFSETQ. V loses 6 bases, J loses 0 bases, and the germline ends lie 13 bases apart. Reading from cysteine to phenylalanine, the CDR3 counts 14 amino acids. The read is trimmed to its CDR3 DNA, 42 bases read in frame from base 1. A patient counted as having stable Graves' hyperthyroidism if no progression to ophthalmopathy occurred over 18 months of follow-up. The hyperthyroidism patients were between 18 and 65 years old and newly diagnosed, with a disease duration of less than 2 months. Patients with uncontrolled infections, other autoimmune diseases, pregnancy or lactation were excluded. Clinical symptoms, serum thyroxine and TRAb, thyroid ultrasound, and orbital computed tomography formed the basis for the diagnoses. PBMCs were isolated from approximately 10 ml of fresh peripheral blood by Ficoll-Paque density gradient centrifugation. Trizol reagent was used to extract total RNA, and RNA quality was then checked on an Agilent 2100 Bioanalyzer.

Overall study results and their limits: Most expanded thyroid clonotypes (frequency above 0.001) were also detected in blood, a finding suggesting that blood repertoires may reflect thyroid immune responses. In validation, the model predicted progression to ophthalmopathy with approximately 69% sensitivity and around 72% specificity, a median of 6.5 months before onset. Sample size was not statistically predetermined, and investigators were not blinded to group allocation. A 13 V-J signature model separated ophthalmopathy from stable hyperthyroidism, with nearly 90% sensitivity and roughly 84% specificity in cross-validation and 80%/75% in testing.

This clonotype has at least ten counts. Its antigen specificity is not known. Qualities for individual bases were not recorded, and no much larger clone is one base off. TCR beta CDR3 regions were amplified from RNA transcripts. A first-round RT-PCR of the TCR CDR3 used the HTBI primer set with the Qiagen OneStep RT-PCR kit. A second multiplex PCR round built the libraries, followed by size selection and purification. Sequencing of the libraries was done on an Illumina HiSeq2000 using paired-end 100 bp reads. In the source study's methods: SOAPnuke was used to process the raw data, removing reads that contained adapters or uncalled bases, had a mean Phred below 15, or lacked an exact match to the constant primer or identifier. COPE v1.2.5 was used to merge high-quality paired reads, and clonotypes were defined as unique nucleotide sequences. Clonotypes were aligned to IMGT TRBV, TRBD and TRBJ reference segments using MiTCR v1.1. The analysis included only V-J combinations with a frequency above 0.0001, which together covered roughly 99% of the repertoires. A TCS score was defined as the ratio between F50 (clonal expansion) and ExV (chaos), using BLOSUM62-based TCRdist between CDR3 peptides within each V-J. Welch's t-statistics and random forest reduced roughly 530 V-J features to some 14, which were used in a naive Bayes classifier (R e1071). TCRdb reprocessing: public reads trimmed at Q25 with fastp, clones called with MiXCR, in-frame beta chains kept. Every CDR3 protein is listed once, alongside the most common genes and DNA of its rows. The V and J calls, along with clone size, are taken from TCRdb and not from the paper's own processing. The sample data list around 450,000 distinct CDR3 sequences, and approximately 15% of these were observed just once. The ten largest account for 5.3% of the sample.

The source is a woman under 30 with Graves' hyperthyroidism. The V and J genes are TRBV5-1 and TRBJ2-7; tentative D gene TRBD2, with 6 bases matching. Sequenced sample: blood. Read as DNA, the sequence is TGCGCCAGCAACCATAGCGGACCCTCCTACGAGCAGTACTTC. Its protein is CASNHSGPSYEQYF. Reference TRBV5-1 and TRBJ2-7 proteins supply the regions before and after the CDR3; the full variable domain is: KAGVTQTPRYLIKTRGQQVTLSCSPISGHRSVSWYQQTPGQGLQFLFEYFSETQRNKGNFPGRFSGRQFSNSRSEMNVSTLELGDSALYLCASNHSGPSYEQYFGPGTRLTVT.